The rows below give T cell receptor beta chains drawn from one sample of a study of control samples from healthy donors and cancer patients. Using immunoSEQ multiplex PCR, the repertoire was profiled, and TCRdb retains in-frame clones only, with some absent. The table has approximately 100,000 clones, roughly 89% seen once. Material: blood. All receptors derive from a human donor in good health. The donor label of this sample is uncertain. The CDR3 runs from the conserved cysteine through the conserved F or W. The D gene is left open where the match is weak. Clone size is given for some rows only: seen once, a few or many times, or a class if the clone is expanded.

size	V	D	J	CDR3	DNA
NA	TRBV30	TRBD2	TRBJ2-1	CAWAQGLAVSNEQFF	TGTGCCTGGGCCCAGGGACTAGCGGTTTCCAATGAGCAGTTCTTC
once	TRBV19	NA	TRBJ1-6	CASSRGRISYNSPLHF	TGTGCCAGTAGTAGGGGACGGATAAGCTATAATTCACCCCTCCACTTT
NA	TRBV12-3/TRBV12-4	NA	TRBJ1-1	CASSYSNTEAFF	TGTGCCAGCAGTTATTCGAACACTGAAGCTTTCTTT
NA	TRBV29-1	NA	TRBJ1-2	CSSGVQGYGYTF	TGCAGCTCAGGGGTTCAGGGGTATGGCTACACCTTC
NA	TRBV19	TRBD2	TRBJ2-1	CASGTSGYNEQFF	TGTGCCAGTGGGACTAGCGGGTACAATGAGCAGTTCTTC
NA	TRBV5-1	NA	TRBJ1-5	CASSWGVGPGHQPQHF	TGCGCCAGCAGCTGGGGGGTGGGCCCAGGGCATCAGCCCCAGCATTTT
NA	TRBV7-9	NA	TRBJ1-1	CASSQWDDQAFF	TGTGCCAGCAGCCAATGGGACGATCAAGCTTTCTTT
NA	TRBV5-6	NA	TRBJ2-2	CASSLGGGGNTGELFF	TGTGCCAGCAGCTTGGGGGGAGGAGGTAACACCGGGGAGCTGTTTTTT
NA	TRBV21-1	NA	TRBJ1-2	CASSKQGTYPFRGYTF	TGTGCCAGCAGCAAACAAGGGACTTACCCGTTTCGTGGCTACACCTTC
once	TRBV7-2	NA	TRBJ1-5	CASSLAMGQQPQHF	TGTGCCAGCAGCTTAGCTATGGGGCAGCAGCCCCAGCATTTT
NA	TRBV30	TRBD1	TRBJ1-3	CAWSPTGGNTIYF	TGTGCCTGGAGTCCGACAGGGGGAAACACCATATATTTT
NA	TRBV19	NA	TRBJ1-4	CASSELVSGEKLFF	TGTGCCAGTAGCGAACTTGTCTCGGGTGAAAAACTGTTTTTT
NA	TRBV6-5	TRBD2	TRBJ2-3	CASRPTSGGEYTQYF	TGTGCCAGCAGACCGACTAGCGGGGGGGAATATACGCAGTATTTT
NA	TRBV10-3	TRBD1	TRBJ1-2	CAIRATGDHYGYTF	TGTGCCATCAGAGCGACAGGGGATCACTATGGCTACACCTTC